The next 20 T cell receptor beta chains were all read from a single sample in a study of T cell responses to AZD1222 COVID-19 vaccine. Sequencing was performed with immunoSEQ multiplex PCR; in TCRdb, only in-frame clones are kept and a portion is missing. The sample lists 140,000 or so clones; over 85% were seen once. Sample: peripheral blood, taken on day 0 of AZD1222 vaccination. The receptors here all came from an adult in good health.

This clone was found once. V is TRBV28 and J is TRBJ1-1, with TRBD1 identical over 8 bases. Germline V CDR1 and CDR2: MDHEN, SYDVKM. The CDR3 spans 14 residues. V gave up 6 bases and J gave up 4 bases; unmatched junction bases: 7. The CDR3 is CASRWTGSGTEAFF. CDR3 nucleotide sequence: TGTGCCAGCAGGTGGACAGGGTCGGGCACTGAAGCTTTCTTT.

The CDR3 region has the DNA TGTGCCAGCAGCTTGGGGGCGGGACAGGGCGCCAAAAACATTCAGTACTTC. It encodes CASSLGAGQGAKNIQYF. The V gene is TRBV7-9, the J gene TRBJ2-4; 9 positions agree with TRBD1. This CDR3 has 17 amino acids. The trim removed 3 bases at V and 1 base at J, leaving 7 bases unmatched. CDR1 and CDR2 (germline): SEHNR, FQNEAQ (reference sequence).

This clone was recorded only once. The chain combines TRBV7-2 with TRBJ2-1; possible D gene TRBD1, 5 bases. CDR3 length: 17 residues. The V gene lost 5 bases and the J gene lost 3 bases, with 20 bases spanning the gap. Germline CDR1 reads SGHTA; CDR2 reads FQGNSA. The CDR3 sequence is CASSPSGVQGNYNEQFF. CDR3 in DNA: TGTGCCAGCAGCCCCAGTGGGGTGCAGGGTAACTACAATGAGCAGTTCTTC.

V usage is TRBV7-9 and J usage is TRBJ2-3; tentative D call: TRBD2 (6 bases). From germline, CDR1 is SEHNR and CDR2 FQNEAQ (reference sequence). This CDR3 has 15 amino acids. Trimming took 3 bases from V and 3 from J, leaving 13 bases between them. The CDR3 sequence is CASSFGGIMTDTQYF. The CDR3 nucleotides read TGTGCCAGCAGCTTCGGCGGGATCATGACAGATACGCAGTATTTT.

The CDR3 DNA reads TGTGCCAGCAGCGCGGGACTAGCGGGAGCCGTCTCCTACGAGCAGTACTTC. Amino acid sequence: CASSAGLAGAVSYEQYF. The chain carries TRBV9 and TRBJ2-7; 14 bases line up with TRBD2. The germline V gene encodes CDR1 SGDLS and CDR2 YYNGEE. The ends lost 3 bases at V and 0 bases at J; junction bases unmatched: 5. There are 17 residues in the CDR3.

The chain is built from TRBV6-5 and TRBJ2-7; D perhaps matches TRBD1 (5 bases). The CDR3 sequence is 16 residues long. V lost 4 bases, J lost 2 bases, and 18 bases lay in between. CDR1 MNHEY and CDR2 SVGAGI come from the germline V gene. As DNA, the CDR3 is TGTGCCAGCAGTTCCCGCCTCATCGACAGTCCCTACGAGCAGTACTTC. It yields the protein CASSSRLIDSPYEQYF.

The V gene is TRBV19, the J gene TRBJ2-7; tentative D call: TRBD2 (6 bases). The CDR3 sequence is 15 residues long. Between the trimmed V and J ends, which lost 5 bases and 4 bases, there was a span of 18 bases. The germline gives CDR1 LNHDA, CDR2 SQIVND (reference sequence). In DNA form, the CDR3 reads TGTGCCAGTAGTCAGGCTAGCGACATGGGTTACGAGCAGTACTTC. It codes for CASSQASDMGYEQYF.

The V and J genes are TRBV28 and TRBJ2-1, with 7 nucleotides matching TRBD2. J was trimmed by 12 bases and V by 5 bases; bases with no gene match: 7. There are 12 residues in the CDR3. Germline V gene data show CDR1 as MDHEN and CDR2 as SYDVKM. In DNA form, the CDR3 reads TGTGCCAGCAGTCTTCCCGGGAGGCCGCAGTTCTTC. Residues: CASSLPGRPQFF.

The chain is built from TRBV5-1 and TRBJ1-2; D may be TRBD1 (6 bases). CDR1 SGHRS and CDR2 YFSETQ come from the germline V gene. Trimming pared 0 bases from V and 0 bases from J, leaving 9 bases between. The CDR3 totals 15 residues. For the CDR3, the DNA is TGCGCCAGCAGCTTGGGACAGGCTGCTAACTATGGCTACACCTTC. This gives the protein CASSLGQAANYGYTF.

The chain has TRBV6-1 and TRBJ1-2; 7 bases map to TRBD1. CDR1 is MNHNS, CDR2 SASEGT, per germline. This CDR3 is built from 16 residues. With 1 base clipped from V and 4 bases from J, the junction kept 9 bases outside the gene matches. The DNA for the CDR3 is TGTGCCAGCAGTGAAGGTCCCGGCAGGGGGGTCTATGGCTACACCTTC. Its translation: CASSEGPGRGVYGYTF.

This clone was counted once. V usage is TRBV19 and J usage is TRBJ1-1; tentative D call: TRBD1 (6 bases). The CDR3 loop spans 17 amino acids. Germline CDR1 is LNHDA and CDR2 is SQIVND (reference sequence). Trimming removed 5 bases at V and 4 bases at J, with 23 bases between. This CDR3 reads CASSSLFRGRGTTEAFF. Written as DNA, the CDR3 is TGTGCCAGTAGTTCCTTATTCAGGGGCCGAGGGACCACTGAAGCTTTCTTT.

The chain recombines TRBV4-2 with TRBJ2-6; no firm D call. The germline V gene encodes CDR1 LGHNA and CDR2 YNFKEQ. The V end lost 4 bases, the J end lost 7 bases, and 14 bases lay between the germline ends. There are 15 residues in the CDR3. The CDR3: CASSPLGPHANVLTF. Written as DNA, the CDR3 is TGTGCCAGCAGCCCTCTCGGGCCTCATGCCAACGTCCTGACTTTC.

CDR3 DNA: TGTGCCAGCAGTTTCGGGGCAGGCTCGAACACCGGGGAGCTGTTTTTT. This encodes CASSFGAGSNTGELFF. V gene TRBV27 combines with J gene TRBJ2-2; D may be TRBD1 or TRBD2 (5 bases each). Germline CDR1 reads MNHEY; CDR2 reads SMNVEV (reference sequence). The CDR3 is 16 residues long. Trimming pared 3 bases from V and 0 bases from J, leaving 11 bases between.

This clone was counted a single time. This chain connects TRBV5-1 to TRBJ1-4; a weak D match, TRBD1 (6 bases). The CDR3 length is 15 residues. Between the trimmed V and J ends, which lost 0 bases and 5 bases, there was a span of 11 bases. Germline V CDR1 and CDR2: SGHRS, YFSETQ. CDR3 protein: CASSLGRGGNEKLFF. As DNA, the CDR3 is TGCGCCAGCAGCTTGGGTCGAGGGGGGAATGAAAAACTGTTTTTT. The whole variable domain, remainder taken from reference TRBV5-1 and TRBJ1-4, is KAGVTQTPRYLIKTRGQQVTLSCSPISGHRSVSWYQQTPGQGLQFLFEYFSETQRNKGNFPGRFSGRQFSNSRSEMNVSTLELGDSALYLCASSLGRGGNEKLFFGSGTQLSVL.

CDR3 nucleotide sequence: TGTGCCAGCGAAGCCACAGGATTGAGAACCGGGGAGCTGTTTTTT. It specifies CASEATGLRTGELFF. The chain couples TRBV6-5 to TRBJ2-2, with D possibly matching TRBD1 (5 bases). Germline V lookup: CDR1 MNHEY, CDR2 SVGAGI. The length of the CDR3 is 15 residues. Trimming shortened V by 8 bases and J by 5 bases, and 18 bases separated the two germline ends.

This chain connects TRBV2 to TRBJ2-5; D ambiguous. This CDR3 spans 13 amino acids. V dropped 8 bases and J dropped 2 bases, with 12 bases sitting between them. CDR1 is SNHLY and CDR2 is FYNNEI in the germline V gene. The CDR3 region has the DNA TGTGCCAGCCTGCCAAGGGAACAAGAGACCCAGTACTTC. As protein: CASLPREQETQYF.

The chain is built from TRBV5-4 and TRBJ2-3, with unresolved D. V lost 7 bases and J lost 3, with 12 bases in between. This CDR3 comprises 13 residues. Germline CDR1 SGHNT, CDR2 YYREEE (reference sequence). The CDR3 loop reads CASSLTSTDTQYF. DNA of the CDR3: TGTGCCAGCTCACTTACCTCAACAGATACGCAGTATTTT.

On this clone: The germline gene is not matched at one end of the junction; a read error may be the cause. The chain links TRBV5-1 to TRBJ2-3, with 7 bases lining up with TRBD1. CDR1 is SGHRS and CDR2 is YFSETQ in the germline V gene. The CDR3 extends over 16 amino acids. CDR3 amino acids: CASSLGDSRRGDTQYF. The CDR3 DNA is TGCGCCAGCAGCTTGGGGGACAGTCGCCGAGGTGATACGCAATATTTT. Looking up the rest from reference TRBV5-1 and TRBJ2-3 gives the full variable domain: KAGVTQTPRYLIKTRGQQVTLSCSPISGHRSVSWYQQTPGQGLQFLFEYFSETQRNKGNFPGRFSGRQFSNSRSEMNVSTLELGDSALYLCASSLGDSRRGDTQYFGPGTRLTVL.

The rearrangement uses TRBV7-9 and TRBJ2-4; D unresolved. V was pared by 5 bases and J by 1 base, with 15 bases between. Germline V gene lookup returns CDR1 SEHNR and CDR2 FQNEAQ (reference sequence). The CDR3 totals 16 residues. The CDR3 DNA follows: TGTGCCAGCAGCCCCCCGACCCTCGGGGCCAAAAACATTCAGTACTTC. This sequence encodes CASSPPTLGAKNIQYF.

The CDR3 spells CASSQSTGLAGLGTYEQYF. CDR3 bases: TGCGCCAGCAGCCAATCCACGGGACTAGCGGGATTAGGCACCTACGAGCAGTACTTC. The rearrangement links TRBV4-1 to TRBJ2-7; 13 bases align to TRBD2. V lost 2 bases, J lost 2 bases, and 12 bases stayed unmatched. The CDR3 is made up of 19 amino acids. The germline gives CDR1 MGHRA, CDR2 YSYEKL.